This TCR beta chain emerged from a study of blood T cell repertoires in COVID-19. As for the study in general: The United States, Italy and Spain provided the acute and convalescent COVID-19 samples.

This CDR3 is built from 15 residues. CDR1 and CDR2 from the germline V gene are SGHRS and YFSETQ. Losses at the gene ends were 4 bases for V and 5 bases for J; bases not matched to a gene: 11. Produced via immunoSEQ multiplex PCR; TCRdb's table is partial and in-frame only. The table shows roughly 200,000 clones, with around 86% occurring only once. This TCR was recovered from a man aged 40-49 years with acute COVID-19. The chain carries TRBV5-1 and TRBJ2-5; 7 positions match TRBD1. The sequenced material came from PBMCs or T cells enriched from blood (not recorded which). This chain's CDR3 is CASSPTGVTGETQYF. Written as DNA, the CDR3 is TGCGCCAGCAGCCCTACAGGGGTCACTGGGGAGACCCAGTACTTC.